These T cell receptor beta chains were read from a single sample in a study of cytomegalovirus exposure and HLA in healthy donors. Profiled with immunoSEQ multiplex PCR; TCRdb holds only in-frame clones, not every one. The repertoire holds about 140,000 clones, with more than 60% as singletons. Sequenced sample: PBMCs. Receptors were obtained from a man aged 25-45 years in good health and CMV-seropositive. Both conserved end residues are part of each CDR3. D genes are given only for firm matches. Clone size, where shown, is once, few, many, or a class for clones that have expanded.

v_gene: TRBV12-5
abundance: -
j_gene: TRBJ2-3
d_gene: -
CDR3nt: TGTGCTAGTGGTTTGGGGAGTGACAGCGCAGGGGTCGATACGCAGTATTTT
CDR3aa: CASGLGSDSAGVDTQYF

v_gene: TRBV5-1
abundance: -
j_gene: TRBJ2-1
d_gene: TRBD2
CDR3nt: TGCGCCAGCCTTTCGGGTCGCCTAGCGGACAACTCCTACAATGAGCAGTTCTTC
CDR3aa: CASLSGRLADNSYNEQFF

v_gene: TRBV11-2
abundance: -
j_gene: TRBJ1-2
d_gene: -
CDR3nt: TGTGCCAGCAGCTCAGGACAGTTAGCTAACTATGGCTACACCTTC
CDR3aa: CASSSGQLANYGYTF

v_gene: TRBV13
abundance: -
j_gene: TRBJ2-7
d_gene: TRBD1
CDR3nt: TGTGCCAGCAGCGCCAGGACAGGGGAGCAGTACTTC
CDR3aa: CASSARTGEQYF

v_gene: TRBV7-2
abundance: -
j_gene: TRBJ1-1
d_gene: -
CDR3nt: TGTGCCAGCAGCTGGACATTGAACACTGAAGCTTTCTTT
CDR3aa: CASSWTLNTEAFF

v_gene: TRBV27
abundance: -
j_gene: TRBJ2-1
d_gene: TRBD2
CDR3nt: TGTGCCAGCAGCTTTGGGACTAGCGGGAGGGGTGAGCAGTTCTTC
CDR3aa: CASSFGTSGRGEQFF

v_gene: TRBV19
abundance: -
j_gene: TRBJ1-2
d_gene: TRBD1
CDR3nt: TGTGCCAGTAGTAGGAACAGGGGACTCTATGGCTACACCTTC
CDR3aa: CASSRNRGLYGYTF

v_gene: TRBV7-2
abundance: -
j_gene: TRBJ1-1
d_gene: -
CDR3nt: TGTGCCAGCAGTACAGGGACCCCAAAGAGGACTGAAGCTTTCTTT
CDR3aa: CASSTGTPKRTEAFF

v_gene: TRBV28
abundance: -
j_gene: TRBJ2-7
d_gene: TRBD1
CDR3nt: TGTGCCAGCAACACCCCGACAGGGGAAGAGCAGTACTTC
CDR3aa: CASNTPTGEEQYF

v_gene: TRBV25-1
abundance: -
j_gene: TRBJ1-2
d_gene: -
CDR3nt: TGTGCCAGCAGTGAATACTCTGATCGGGATGGCTACACCTTC
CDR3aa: CASSEYSDRDGYTF

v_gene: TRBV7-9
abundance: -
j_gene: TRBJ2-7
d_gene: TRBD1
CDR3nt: TGTGCCAGCAGCCCGGGACAGGGTCTTGGGCAGTACTTC
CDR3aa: CASSPGQGLGQYF

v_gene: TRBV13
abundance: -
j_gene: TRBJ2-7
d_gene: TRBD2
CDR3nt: TGTGCCAGCAGCTCTGGGGAGGGCCCCTACGAGCAGTACTTC
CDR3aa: CASSSGEGPYEQYF

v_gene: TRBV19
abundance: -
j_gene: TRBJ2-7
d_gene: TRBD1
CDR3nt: TGTGCCAGTAGTATAGGGCGACAGGGGCCCTACATCGAGCAGTACTTC
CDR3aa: CASSIGRQGPYIEQYF

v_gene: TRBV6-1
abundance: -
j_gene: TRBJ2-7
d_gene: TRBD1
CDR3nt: TGTGCCAGCCGTGGCGAGCAGGGGGCCTACGAGCAGTACTTC
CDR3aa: CASRGEQGAYEQYF

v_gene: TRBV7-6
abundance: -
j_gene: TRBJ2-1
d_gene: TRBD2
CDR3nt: TGTGCCAGCAGCTTAATGGTTAGCGGGATGAGCTCCTACAATGAGCAGTTCTTC
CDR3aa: CASSLMVSGMSSYNEQFF

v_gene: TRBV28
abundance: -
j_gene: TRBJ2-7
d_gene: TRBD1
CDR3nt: TGTGCCAGCAGTTTCGCTGGGACAGGGGGCGGCGAGCAGTACTTC
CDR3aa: CASSFAGTGGGEQYF

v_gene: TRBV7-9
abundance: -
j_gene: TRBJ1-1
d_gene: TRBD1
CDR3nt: TGTGCCAGCAGCTTAGGGACAGGGTCGGGCACTGAAGCTTTCTTT
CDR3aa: CASSLGTGSGTEAFF

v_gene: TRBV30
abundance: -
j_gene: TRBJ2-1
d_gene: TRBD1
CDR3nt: TGTGCCTGGAGATCAATACTCGGACAGGTGGGGGATGAGCAGTTCTTC
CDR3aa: CAWRSILGQVGDEQFF

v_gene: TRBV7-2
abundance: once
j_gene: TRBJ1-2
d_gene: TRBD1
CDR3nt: TGTGCCAGCAGCTTAGGGGTCGGACAGGGGCTTCTTGGCTACACCTTC
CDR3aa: CASSLGVGQGLLGYTF

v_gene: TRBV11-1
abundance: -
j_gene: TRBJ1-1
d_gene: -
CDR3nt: TGTGCCAGCAGCTTCGGGAACACTGAAGCTTTCTTT
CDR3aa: CASSFGNTEAFF

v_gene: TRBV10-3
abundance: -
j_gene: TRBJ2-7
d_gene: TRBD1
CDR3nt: TGTGCCATCAGCGATGGACAGGGGAGGGAGCAGTACTTC
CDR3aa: CAISDGQGREQYF

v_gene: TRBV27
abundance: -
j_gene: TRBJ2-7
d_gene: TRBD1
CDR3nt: TGTGCCAGCAGTACCGATATCCTACAGGGGAGTACCTACGAGCAGTACTTC
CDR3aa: CASSTDILQGSTYEQYF

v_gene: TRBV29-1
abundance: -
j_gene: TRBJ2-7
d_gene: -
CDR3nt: TGCAGCGGTTTACAGCTAACTCTTAACGAGCAGTACTTC
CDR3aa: CSGLQLTLNEQYF

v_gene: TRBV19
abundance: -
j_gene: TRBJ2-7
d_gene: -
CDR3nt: TGTGCCAGTAGTATAGATAGAGGGGGACCCTACGAGCAGTACTTC
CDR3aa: CASSIDRGGPYEQYF

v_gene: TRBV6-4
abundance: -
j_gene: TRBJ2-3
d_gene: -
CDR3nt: TGTGCCAGCAGTGACTCGAGTCGTGCAGATACGCAGTATTTT
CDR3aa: CASSDSSRADTQYF

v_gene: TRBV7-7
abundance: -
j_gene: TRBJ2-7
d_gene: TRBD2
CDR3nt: TGTGCCAGCAGCCCTGGGACTAGCGGGAGTTGGCGCGAGCAGTACTTC
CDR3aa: CASSPGTSGSWREQYF